This T cell receptor beta chain was sequenced in a study of shared clonotypes between healthy human individuals. The germline V gene encodes CDR1 SGHKS and CDR2 YYEKEE (reference sequence). The CDR3 spans 16 residues. Trimming removed 0 bases at V and 2 bases at J, with 9 bases between. Libraries were prepared by immunoSEQ multiplex PCR; TCRdb keeps only in-frame clonotypes and omits some of them. The sample consists of under 300,000 clones, approximately 70% of them appearing once. The genes are TRBV5-5 and TRBJ2-6; no definite D call. Material for sequencing was memory CD4+ T cells sorted from blood. Stated subset: CD45RA-negative fraction. This receptor was obtained from a man aged 25 to 40 in good health. DNA for the CDR3: TGTGCCAGCAGCTTGGGATGGGGTACTGGGGCCAACGTCCTGACTTTC. Translated, it gives CASSLGWGTGANVLTF.